One sample yielded the 24 T cell receptor beta chains listed below, sequenced in a study of cytomegalovirus exposure and HLA in healthy donors (dated 2017 in TCRdb). Libraries were constructed by the immunoSEQ multiplex PCR assay. For the multiplex PCR, a mixture combining 60 forward primers for TCR Vbeta segments and 13 reverse primers for TCR Jbeta segments was used. TCRdb provides this immuneACCESS table in a form limited to in-frame rearrangements. Some clones are lacking; in checked studies, under half of them reflect an unresolved V gene, and why the rest are absent is not known. This sample is represented by about 140,000 clones; roughly 80% of them were singletons. Clones ranked in the top ten supply 6.5% to 7% of the sample. Material for sequencing was PBMCs. The source is a man in his forties in good health and CMV-seropositive.

This rearrangement joins TRBV7-9 to TRBJ1-6; a weak D match, TRBD1 (5 bases). CDR1 is SEHNR, CDR2 FQNEAQ, per germline (reference sequence). V was pared by 0 bases and J by 7 bases, with 7 bases between. This CDR3 has 14 amino acids. CDR3 DNA: TGTGCCAGCAGCTTAGCCGCAGGGAATTCACCCCTCCACTTT. Its translation: CASSLAAGNSPLHF.

This chain joins TRBV5-1 and TRBJ2-5; D may be TRBD1 (5 bases). There are 15 residues in the CDR3. Trimming left V 2 bases short and J 5 bases short, with 16 bases between. CDR1 SGHRS and CDR2 YFSETQ come from the germline V gene. The CDR3 region has the DNA TGCGCCAGCAGCTTCCCCCCGGTAGGGGCTGAGACCCAGTACTTC. It is translated as CASSFPPVGAETQYF. Full variable domain (missing parts from reference TRBV5-1 and TRBJ2-5): KAGVTQTPRYLIKTRGQQVTLSCSPISGHRSVSWYQQTPGQGLQFLFEYFSETQRNKGNFPGRFSGRQFSNSRSEMNVSTLELGDSALYLCASSFPPVGAETQYFGPGTRLLVL.

The rearrangement joins TRBV6-1 to TRBJ2-5, with 8 bases aligning to TRBD2. V gave up 6 bases and J gave up 5 bases; unmatched junction bases: 5. This CDR3 has 13 amino acids. Germline loops: CDR1 MNHNS, CDR2 SASEGT. The CDR3 protein is CASRWTSWETQYF. CDR3 bases: TGTGCCAGCAGATGGACTAGCTGGGAGACCCAGTACTTC.

The V call is TRBV18, the J call TRBJ2-1, with TRBD1 matching over 10 bases. Germline V CDR1 and CDR2: KGHSH, LQKENI. The ends lost 6 bases at V and 5 bases at J; junction bases unmatched: 4. The CDR3 sequence is 14 residues long. CDR3 sequence (DNA): TGTGCCAGCTCCCCCGGGACAGGGGACAATGAGCAGTTCTTC. This translates into CASSPGTGDNEQFF.

The rearrangement links TRBV7-9 to TRBJ2-7, with 9 nucleotides matching TRBD1. The CDR3 sequence is 12 residues long. CDR1 SEHNR and CDR2 FQNEAQ come from the germline V gene (reference sequence). V trimming: 3 bases; J trimming: 10 bases; junction bases outside the gene matches: 4. DNA of the CDR3: TGTGCCAGCAGCTTGGAGGACAGGGGACAGTACTTC. Translation: CASSLEDRGQYF.

This clone was observed a handful of times. The chain employs TRBV7-2 and TRBJ1-4, with D possibly TRBD1 on 5 matching bases. This CDR3 comprises 14 residues. V dropped 2 bases and J dropped 7 bases, with 11 bases sitting between them. The germline V gene has CDR1 SGHTA and CDR2 FQGNSA. The CDR3 loop reads CASSLSAGIEKLFF. Written as DNA, the CDR3 is TGTGCCAGCAGCTTATCAGCAGGGATTGAAAAACTGTTTTTT.

The chain joins TRBV10-3 to TRBJ2-5; D unresolved. There are 12 residues in the CDR3. Trimming removed 5 bases from V and 1 base from J, with 5 bases in between. Germline V gene lookup returns CDR1 ENHRY and CDR2 SYGVKD. Here the CDR3 reads CAISPSQETQYF. The DNA for the CDR3 is TGTGCCATCAGTCCCAGCCAAGAGACCCAGTACTTC.

This rearrangement joins TRBV27 to TRBJ2-1, with TRBD2 matching over 14 bases. The CDR3 loop spans 15 amino acids. CDR1 and CDR2 from the germline V gene are MNHEY and SMNVEV (reference sequence). V gave up 7 bases and J gave up 4 bases; unmatched junction bases: 3. The CDR3, as DNA: TGTGCCAGCATCGGGACTAGCGGGGGTTACAATGAGCAGTTCTTC. Amino acids: CASIGTSGGYNEQFF.

The chain combines TRBV7-2 with TRBJ1-3, with D uncertain. V lost 5 bases, J lost 4 bases, and 9 bases lay in between. The CDR3 consists of 13 residues. In germline, CDR1 is SGHTA, CDR2 FQGNSA. The CDR3 loop is CASSGRGGNTIYF. In DNA form, the CDR3 reads TGTGCCAGCAGCGGAAGAGGAGGAAACACCATATATTTT.

The V and J genes are TRBV13 and TRBJ2-1; 10 nucleotides align to TRBD2. CDR1 is PRHDT and CDR2 is FYEKMQ in the germline V gene (reference sequence). This CDR3 spans 15 amino acids. V trimming: 2 bases; J trimming: 7 bases; junction bases outside the gene matches: 5. The CDR3 spells CASSLISGRGNEQFF. CDR3 nucleotides: TGTGCCAGCAGCTTAATAAGCGGGAGGGGAAATGAGCAGTTCTTC.

This clone has a handful of counts. The V and J genes are TRBV5-1 and TRBJ2-5, with D possibly matching TRBD1 (5 bases). The CDR3 contains 14 residues. Trimming pared 1 base from V and 5 bases from J, leaving 12 bases between. Germline V CDR1 and CDR2: SGHRS, YFSETQ. The CDR3 protein is CASSLTRQRETQYF. The CDR3 bases are TGCGCCAGCAGCTTGACGAGACAGAGGGAGACCCAGTACTTC.

V usage is TRBV2 and J usage is TRBJ2-2, with a possible D match to TRBD1 (6 bases). CDR3 size: 14 residues. Germline V lookup: CDR1 SNHLY, CDR2 FYNNEI. Trimming removed 7 bases at V and 7 bases at J, with 16 bases between. This CDR3 reads CASTEGTRGGELFF. DNA for the CDR3: TGTGCCAGCACCGAGGGGACCAGGGGCGGGGAGCTGTTTTTT.

This chain uses TRBV5-6 with TRBJ1-1; D gene unclear. Trimming took 4 bases from V and 4 from J, leaving 11 bases between them. This CDR3 has 13 residues. From germline, CDR1 is SGHDT and CDR2 YYEEEE. The CDR3 here is CASSPDRGTEAFF. Here the CDR3 DNA reads TGTGCCAGCAGCCCGGACCGGGGCACTGAAGCTTTCTTT.

V is TRBV5-5 and J is TRBJ2-2, with D maybe TRBD2 (5 bases). Germline V gives CDR1 SGHKS, CDR2 YYEKEE (reference sequence). V was cut by 4 bases and J by 2 bases, with 18 bases left in between. The CDR3 runs 17 residues. CDR3 coding DNA: TGTGCCAGCAGCCAGCGGCGGTCAGCGACTAACACCGGGGAGCTGTTTTTT. Its translation: CASSQRRSATNTGELFF. Full variable domain (rest looked up from reference TRBV5-5 and TRBJ2-2): DAGVTQSPTHLIKTRGQQVTLRCSPISGHKSVSWYQQVLGQGPQFIFQYYEKEERGRGNFPDRFSARQFPNYSSELNVNALLLGDSALYLCASSQRRSATNTGELFFGEGSRLTVL.

The chain couples TRBV2 to TRBJ2-7; no firm D call. V gave up 4 bases and J gave up 2 bases, with 12 bases separating them. The CDR3 covers 14 residues. Germline CDR1 reads SNHLY; CDR2 reads FYNNEI. In DNA, the CDR3 is TGTGCCAGCAGTGTCTCCAGGCTTACCTACGAGCAGTACTTC. It yields the protein CASSVSRLTYEQYF.

This chain links TRBV4-1 with TRBJ2-7, with TRBD2 identical over 7 bases. This CDR3 comprises 16 residues. Per the germline V gene, CDR1 is MGHRA and CDR2 is YSYEKL. The junction had 5 bases not matched to a gene; V was cut back by 0 bases and J by 0 bases. The CDR3 loop reads CASSQDWREISYEQYF. The CDR3 bases are TGCGCCAGCAGCCAAGATTGGCGGGAGATCTCCTACGAGCAGTACTTC.

This clone came up a few times. The CDR3 region has the DNA TGTGCCAGCAGCTCCCGACAGGGTTCGCAGTACTTC. Translation: CASSSRQGSQYF. The V gene is TRBV7-2, the J gene TRBJ2-5, with 7 bases matching TRBD1. The V gene end was trimmed by 4 bases and the J gene end by 11 bases; junction bases not matched to a gene: 7. This CDR3 region has 12 residues. Germline V lookup: CDR1 SGHTA, CDR2 FQGNSA.

V gene TRBV18 combines with J gene TRBJ2-1; 15 positions agree with TRBD2. CDR1 and CDR2 from the germline V gene are KGHSH and LQKENI. The CDR3 is made up of 16 amino acids. The V segment lost 6 bases and the J segment 7 bases; nucleotides outside the gene matches: 7. As DNA, the CDR3 is TGTGCCAGCTCGCAACCGGGACTAGCGGGAGGTAATGAGCAGTTCTTC. The encoded protein is CASSQPGLAGGNEQFF.

The genes are TRBV11-2 and TRBJ1-5; the D gene is possibly TRBD1 (5 bases). Germline V CDR1 and CDR2: SGHAT, FQNNGV. The CDR3 length is 14 residues. V gave up 1 base and J gave up 5 bases, with 9 bases separating them. The CDR3 DNA reads as TGTGCCAGCAGCTTAGTAACAGGATATCAGCCCCAGCATTTT. This encodes CASSLVTGYQPQHF.

The J gene is TRBJ1-4, the V gene TRBV6-6; 7 nucleotides match TRBD1. CDR3 length equals 16 residues. Losses at the gene ends were 3 bases for V and 4 bases for J; bases not matched to a gene: 8. The germline CDR1 and CDR2 sequences are MNHNY and SVGAGI (reference sequence). CDR3 loop: CASSYLTGQINEKLFF. CDR3 bases: TGTGCCAGCAGTTATCTCACGGGACAGATTAATGAAAAACTGTTTTTT.

The chain is built from TRBV6-5 and TRBJ2-5, with 8 bases lining up with TRBD2. Germline-derived CDR1 and CDR2 are MNHEY and SVGAGI. There are 14 residues in the CDR3. With V trimmed by 4 bases and J by 7 bases, 8 bases remained unmatched. CDR3 DNA: TGTGCCAGCAGTTCTTTTACGGCGGGGGGGACCCAGTACTTC. Protein sequence: CASSSFTAGGTQYF.

The gene calls are TRBV6-6 and TRBJ2-5; 15 bases fit TRBD2. In germline, CDR1 is MNHNY, CDR2 SVGAGI (reference sequence). There are 16 residues in the CDR3. The V segment lost 7 bases and the J segment 5 bases; nucleotides outside the gene matches: 8. The CDR3 spells CASIKRTSGRDETQYF. The CDR3 DNA is TGTGCCAGCATCAAAAGGACTAGCGGGAGGGATGAGACCCAGTACTTC.

This clone was found once. The rearrangement links TRBV2 to TRBJ1-5, with 10 bases identical to TRBD1. The CDR3 totals 15 residues. CDR1 and CDR2 from the germline V gene are SNHLY and FYNNEI. V gave up 8 bases and J gave up 7 bases; unmatched junction bases: 11. The CDR3 sequence: CASAGDRGLQQPQHF. CDR3 sequence (DNA): TGTGCCAGCGCTGGAGACAGGGGGCTCCAACAGCCCCAGCATTTT.

The chain recombines TRBV7-9 with TRBJ2-3; 8 bases fit TRBD2. In germline, CDR1 is SEHNR, CDR2 FQNEAQ (reference sequence). V was pared by 4 bases and J by 0 bases, with 9 bases of the junction left unmatched. CDR3 length: 17 amino acids. Written as DNA, the CDR3 is TGTGCCAGCAGCTCAACTCTAGCGGGTGCGAGCACAGATACGCAGTATTTT. Amino acid sequence: CASSSTLAGASTDTQYF.